These 10 T cell receptor beta chains were all obtained from the same sample, sequenced in a study of beta chain features in type 1 diabetes. Since all of the isolated RNA was reverse transcribed, expressed TCRB transcripts were what got sequenced. Method: immunoSEQ multiplex PCR; TCRdb's copy keeps in-frame clones and lacks some. The sample lists about 330,000 clones; approximately 9.9% were seen once. Source material: naive CD4+ T cells from blood. The receptors shown here come from a woman under 40 in good health.

The chain has TRBV28 and TRBJ2-3, with 8 bases that match TRBD1. The germline CDR1 and CDR2 sequences are MDHEN and SYDVKM. The trim removed 8 bases at V and 6 bases at J, leaving 10 bases unmatched. The CDR3 totals 14 residues. In DNA, the CDR3 is TGTGCCAGCGCCACAGGGGGACGTTCGGATACGCAGTATTTT. This gives the protein CASATGGRSDTQYF.

This clone turned up a few times. The gene calls are TRBV7-2 and TRBJ1-5; 8 nucleotides align to TRBD1. V was pared by 5 bases and J by 8 bases, with 14 bases of the junction left unmatched. The CDR3 spans 16 residues. Germline CDR1 is SGHTA and CDR2 is FQGNSA. The CDR3 region is CASSRRDRRRGEPQHF. For the CDR3, the DNA is TGTGCCAGCAGCCGCCGGGACAGGAGGAGGGGAGAGCCCCAGCATTTT.

The chain is built from TRBV15 and TRBJ2-1; a weak D match, TRBD2 (5 bases). V lost 0 bases to trimming and J lost 7 bases, with 13 bases between them. The CDR3 has 15 residues. The germline gives CDR1 LNHNV, CDR2 YYDKDF (reference sequence). The chain's CDR3 is CATSRDEGALNEQFF. The CDR3 region has the DNA TGTGCCACCAGCAGAGATGAGGGAGCTTTGAATGAGCAGTTCTTC. The full variable domain, rest sourced from reference TRBV15 and TRBJ2-1, is DAMVIQNPRYQVTQFGKPVTLSCSQTLNHNVMYWYQQKSSQAPKLLFHYYDKDFNNEADTPDNFQSRRPNTSFCFLDIRSPGLGDTAMYLCATSRDEGALNEQFFGPGTRLTVL.

This clone has just a few counts. The J gene is TRBJ2-7, the V gene TRBV9; 10 positions agree with TRBD2. CDR1 and CDR2 (germline): SGDLS, YYNGEE. V shed 4 bases, J shed 0 bases, and the junction held 19 bases outside the gene matches. The CDR3 contains 20 residues. CDR3 amino acids: CASSSEGGAAGGPISYEQYF. The CDR3 nucleotides are TGTGCCAGCAGCAGCGAGGGTGGTGCAGCGGGAGGGCCCATCTCCTACGAGCAGTACTTC.

This clone has a handful of counts. The V gene is TRBV5-4, the J gene TRBJ2-5; TRBD2 matches at 11 bases. The V gene end was trimmed by 4 bases and the J gene end by 5 bases; junction bases not matched to a gene: 7. The germline V gene encodes CDR1 SGHNT and CDR2 YYREEE (reference sequence). There are 15 residues in the CDR3. CDR3 coding DNA: TGTGCCAGCAGCATTAGCGGGAGGGCCTGGGAGACCCAGTACTTC. It is translated as CASSISGRAWETQYF. The whole variable domain, remainder taken from reference TRBV5-4 and TRBJ2-5, is ETGVTQSPTHLIKTRGQQVTLRCSSQSGHNTVSWYQQALGQGPQFIFQYYREEENGRGNFPPRFSGLQFPNYSSELNVNALELDDSALYLCASSISGRAWETQYFGPGTRLLVL.

This clone was observed a handful of times. The V gene is TRBV11-3, the J gene TRBJ2-5; a possible D gene is TRBD1 (6 bases). This CDR3 is built from 12 residues. The germline V and J ends were trimmed by 0 bases and 7 bases, with 6 bases remaining between them. Germline V lookup: CDR1 SGHNT, CDR2 YENEEA. The CDR3 region is CASSLEQGTQYF. As DNA, the CDR3 is TGTGCCAGCAGCTTAGAACAGGGGACCCAGTACTTC.

This clone was picked up a small number of times. The chain is built from TRBV6-5 and TRBJ1-1; possibly TRBD1 for D (5 bases). Looked up from germline, CDR1 is MNHEY and CDR2 is SVGAGI. The length of the CDR3 is 12 residues. V lost 7 bases and J 6 bases, leaving 12 bases between the germline ends. The CDR3 DNA follows: TGTGCCAGCACCGGACATCTACCTGAAGCTTTCTTT. Amino acids: CASTGHLPEAFF.

The V gene is TRBV28, the J gene TRBJ2-7, with 7 bases lining up with TRBD1. This CDR3 is 12 amino acids long. Losses at the gene ends were 5 bases for V and 5 bases for J; bases not matched to a gene: 3. In germline, CDR1 is MDHEN, CDR2 SYDVKM. This chain's CDR3 is CASSGDRDEQYF. In DNA, the CDR3 is TGTGCCAGCAGTGGTGACAGGGACGAGCAGTACTTC.

This clone was picked up a small number of times. V gene TRBV19 combines with J gene TRBJ1-5, with TRBD1 matching 8 bases. This CDR3 has 15 residues. The J segment lost 4 bases and the V segment lost 4 bases, leaving 6 bases of the junction unmatched. Per germline, CDR1 LNHDA and CDR2 SQIVND (reference sequence). CDR3 nucleotides: TGTGCCAGTAGTACGGACAGGGCGGCTAATCAGCCCCAGCATTTT. Translated: CASSTDRAANQPQHF.

The CDR3 DNA follows: TGCGCCAGCAGCTTGGTTGCCGGGATAAACACCGGGGAGCTGTTTTTT. Translated, it gives CASSLVAGINTGELFF. The chain links TRBV5-1 to TRBJ2-2; tentative D call: TRBD2 (5 bases). Trimming cost V 0 bases and J 2 bases, with 11 bases left between them. The germline V gene encodes CDR1 SGHRS and CDR2 YFSETQ. This CDR3 is built from 16 residues.